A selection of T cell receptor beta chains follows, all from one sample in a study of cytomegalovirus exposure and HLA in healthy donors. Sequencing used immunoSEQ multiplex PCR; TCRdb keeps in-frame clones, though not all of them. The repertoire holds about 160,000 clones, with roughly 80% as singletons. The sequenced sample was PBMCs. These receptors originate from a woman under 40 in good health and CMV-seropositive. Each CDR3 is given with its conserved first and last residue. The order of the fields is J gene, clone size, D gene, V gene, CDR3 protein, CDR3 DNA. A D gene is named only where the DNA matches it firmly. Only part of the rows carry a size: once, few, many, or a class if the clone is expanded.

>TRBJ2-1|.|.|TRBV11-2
CASSLTIRIPSNEQFF
TGTGCCAGCAGCTTAACTATACGGATTCCCTCCAATGAGCAGTTCTTC
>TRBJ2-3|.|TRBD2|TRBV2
CASSGTSVGTDTQYF
TGTGCCAGCAGTGGGACTAGCGTGGGCACAGATACGCAGTATTTT
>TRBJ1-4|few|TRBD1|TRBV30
CAWSVSRTGVIEKLFF
TGTGCCTGGAGTGTATCTAGGACAGGGGTGATTGAAAAACTGTTTTTT
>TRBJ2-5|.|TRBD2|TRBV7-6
CASSLGASGGVLPRETQYF
TGTGCCAGCAGCTTAGGGGCTAGCGGGGGGGTCCTCCCTAGGGAGACCCAGTACTTC
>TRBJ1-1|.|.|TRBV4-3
CASSQDIVYTEAFF
TGCGCCAGCAGCCAAGATATAGTTTACACTGAAGCTTTCTTT
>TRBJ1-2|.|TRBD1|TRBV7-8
CASSQPGTEVHYGYTF
TGTGCCAGCAGCCAGCCGGGGACAGAGGTTCACTATGGCTACACCTTC
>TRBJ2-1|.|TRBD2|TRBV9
CASSGGGGYNEQFF
TGTGCCAGCAGCGGGGGCGGGGGGTACAATGAGCAGTTCTTC
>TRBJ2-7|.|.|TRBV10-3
CAIRPRRGPSSYEQYF
TGTGCCATCAGGCCCCGGAGGGGGCCTTCCTCCTACGAGCAGTACTTC
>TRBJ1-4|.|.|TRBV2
CASEGRGEKLFF
TGTGCCAGCGAGGGGCGGGGGGAAAAACTGTTTTTT
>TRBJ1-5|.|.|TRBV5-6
CASSSTLTRGQPQHF
TGTGCCAGCAGCTCCACCCTAACCCGGGGTCAGCCCCAGCATTTT
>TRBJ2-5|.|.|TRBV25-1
CASSGGTVGTQYF
TGTGCCAGCAGCGGAGGGACAGTAGGGACCCAGTACTTC
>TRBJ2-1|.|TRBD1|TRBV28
CASNLMGQNTYNEQFF
TGTGCCAGCAACCTGATGGGACAGAACACCTACAATGAGCAGTTCTTC
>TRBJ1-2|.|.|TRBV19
CASSINRTPNYGYTF
TGTGCCAGTAGTATTAATCGGACACCTAACTATGGCTACACCTTC
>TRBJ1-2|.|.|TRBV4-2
CASSQYFPDRFNYGYTF
TGTGCCAGCAGCCAATACTTCCCGGACAGATTTAACTATGGCTACACCTTC
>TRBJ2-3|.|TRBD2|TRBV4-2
CASSHGLAASTDTQYF
TGTGCCAGCAGCCACGGACTAGCGGCAAGCACAGATACGCAGTATTTT
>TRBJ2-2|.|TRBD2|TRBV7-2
CASSLGLAGGLGGELFF
TGTGCCAGCAGCTTAGGACTAGCGGGGGGGCTCGGCGGGGAGCTGTTTTTT
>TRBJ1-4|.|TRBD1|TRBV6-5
CASREGAWEKLFF
TGTGCCAGCCGGGAGGGGGCATGGGAAAAACTGTTTTTT
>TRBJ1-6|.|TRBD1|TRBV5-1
CAAEIPRDRGRSPLHF
TGCGCAGCAGAGATCCCCCGGGACAGGGGGCGATCACCCCTCCACTTT
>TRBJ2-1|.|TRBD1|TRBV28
CASSPTTGSGRSSYNEQFF
TGTGCCAGCAGTCCGACGACAGGGTCGGGACGTAGCTCCTACAATGAGCAGTTCTTC
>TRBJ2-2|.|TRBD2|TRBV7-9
CASSSPAGGRTGELFF
TGTGCCAGCAGCTCTCCAGCGGGGGGGCGAACCGGGGAGCTGTTTTTT
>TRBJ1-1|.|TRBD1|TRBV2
CASSPFGTELNTEAFF
TGTGCCAGCAGTCCCTTTGGGACAGAATTGAACACTGAAGCTTTCTTT
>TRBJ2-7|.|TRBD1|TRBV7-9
CASSSPWTGSGYEQYF
TGTGCCAGCAGCTCGCCGTGGACAGGGAGTGGATACGAGCAGTACTTC
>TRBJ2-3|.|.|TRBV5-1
CASYGGPLAGDTQYF
TGCGCCAGCTACGGGGGTCCACTAGCAGGAGATACGCAGTATTTT
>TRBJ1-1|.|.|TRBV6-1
CASSQNRVGTEAFF
TGTGCCAGCAGCCAAAACAGGGTGGGCACTGAAGCTTTCTTT
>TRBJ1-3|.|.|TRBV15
CATSITAGNTIYF
TGTGCCACCAGCATTACGGCTGGAAACACCATATATTTT
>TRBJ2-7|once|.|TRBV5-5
CASSLVGSSYEQYF
TGTGCCAGCAGCTTGGTGGGCAGCTCCTACGAGCAGTACTTC
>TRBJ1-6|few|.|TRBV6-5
CASTTPFRESPLHF
TGTGCCAGCACGACACCATTCCGGGAATCACCCCTCCACTTT
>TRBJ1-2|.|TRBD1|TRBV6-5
CASSPGGYGYTF
TGTGCCAGCAGTCCAGGGGGCTATGGCTACACCTTC
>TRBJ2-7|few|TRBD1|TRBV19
CASSGTGGIGEQYF
TGTGCCAGTTCCGGGACAGGGGGTATCGGCGAGCAGTACTTC
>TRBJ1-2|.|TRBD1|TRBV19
CASSIPRGLVGYTF
TGTGCCAGTAGTATTCCCAGGGGGCTGGTCGGCTACACCTTC
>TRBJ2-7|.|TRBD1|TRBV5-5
CASSLVGTVAYEQYF
TGTGCCAGCAGCTTGGTGGGGACAGTCGCCTACGAGCAGTACTTC
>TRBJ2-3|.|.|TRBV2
CASSEVELAGKDTQYF
TGTGCCAGCAGTGAAGTGGAACTAGCAGGGAAAGATACGCAGTATTTT
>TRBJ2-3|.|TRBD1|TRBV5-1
CASSLAGTGGEDTQYF
TGCGCCAGCAGCTTGGCCGGGACAGGGGGCGAAGATACGCAGTATTTT
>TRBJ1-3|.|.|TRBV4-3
CASSRGTEGGNTIYF
TGCGCCAGCAGCCGAGGGACGGAGGGCGGAAACACCATATATTTT
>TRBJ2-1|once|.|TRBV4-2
CASNPDSFYNEQFF
TGTGCCAGCAACCCGGACAGTTTCTACAATGAGCAGTTCTTC
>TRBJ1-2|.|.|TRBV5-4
CASSPDKNYGYTF
TGTGCCAGCAGCCCCGACAAGAACTATGGCTACACCTTC
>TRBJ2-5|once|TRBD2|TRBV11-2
CASRNGLAGVTLVGTQYF
TGTGCCAGCAGAAACGGACTAGCGGGAGTTACCCTGGTGGGGACCCAGTACTTC
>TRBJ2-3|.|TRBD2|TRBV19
CASKPHQLAGVPTDTQYF
TGTGCCAGTAAACCACATCAACTAGCGGGGGTTCCCACAGATACGCAGTATTTT
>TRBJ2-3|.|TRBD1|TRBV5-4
CASSPTRGRTDTQYF
TGTGCCAGCAGCCCGACCAGGGGGCGCACAGATACGCAGTATTTT
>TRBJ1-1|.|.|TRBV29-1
CSVFQGIMNTEAFF
TGCAGCGTTTTTCAGGGTATCATGAACACTGAAGCTTTCTTT
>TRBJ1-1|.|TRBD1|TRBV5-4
CASSMSGTGRNTEAFF
TGTGCCAGCAGCATGTCCGGGACAGGGCGAAACACTGAAGCTTTCTTT
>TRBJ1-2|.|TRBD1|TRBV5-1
CASSLGPGQGGYTF
TGCGCCAGCAGCTTAGGACCCGGACAGGGGGGCTACACCTTC
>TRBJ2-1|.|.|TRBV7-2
CASSLHIGGGQYNEQFF
TGTGCCAGCAGCTTACATATCGGCGGGGGCCAGTACAATGAGCAGTTCTTC
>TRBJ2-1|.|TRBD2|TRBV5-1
CASSLAGLAGNEQFF
TGCGCCAGCAGCTTGGCCGGGCTAGCGGGGAATGAGCAGTTCTTC
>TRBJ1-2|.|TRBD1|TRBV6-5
CASSPGQGRVPETF
TGTGCCAGCAGTCCCGGACAGGGTCGAGTTCCAGAGACCTTC
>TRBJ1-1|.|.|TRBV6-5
CASSYSNQVLNTEAFF
TGTGCCAGCAGTTACTCGAATCAGGTACTGAACACTGAAGCTTTCTTT
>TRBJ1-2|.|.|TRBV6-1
CASSVGGGSYGYTF
TGTGCCAGCAGTGTCGGGGGGGGGTCCTATGGCTACACCTTC
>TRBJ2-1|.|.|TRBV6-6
CAAQGYNEQFF
TGTGCCGCCCAGGGGTACAATGAGCAGTTCTTC
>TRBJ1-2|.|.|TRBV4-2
CASSQDFRTDGYTF
TGTGCCAGCAGCCAAGATTTTAGGACAGATGGCTACACCTTC
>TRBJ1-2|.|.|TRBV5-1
CASSLDKDLPGGYTF
TGCGCCAGCAGCTTGGATAAGGACCTACCGGGGGGCTACACCTTC
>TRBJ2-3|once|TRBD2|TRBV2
CASSDVSGGTDTQYF
TGTGCCAGCAGTGATGTTAGCGGGGGCACAGATACGCAGTATTTT
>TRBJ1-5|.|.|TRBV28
CASSFRERNQPQHF
TGTGCCAGCAGTTTTCGGGAAAGGAATCAGCCCCAGCATTTT
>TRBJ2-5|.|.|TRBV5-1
CASSLAETQYF
TGCGCCAGCAGCTTGGCGGAGACCCAGTACTTC
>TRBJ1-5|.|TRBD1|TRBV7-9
CSSSSGQFFANQPQHF
TGTTCCAGCAGCTCGGGACAGTTCTTTGCCAATCAGCCCCAGCATTTT
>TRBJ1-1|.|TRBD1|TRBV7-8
CASSFSRGSTEAFF
TGTGCCAGCAGCTTCTCCAGGGGGAGTACTGAAGCTTTCTTT
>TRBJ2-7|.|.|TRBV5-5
CASSFRVPVIYEQYF
TGTGCCAGCAGCTTCCGGGTCCCAGTCATCTACGAGCAGTACTTC
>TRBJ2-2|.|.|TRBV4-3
CASSPRRTASFGELFF
TGCGCCAGCAGCCCACGGAGGACAGCAAGTTTCGGGGAGCTGTTTTTT